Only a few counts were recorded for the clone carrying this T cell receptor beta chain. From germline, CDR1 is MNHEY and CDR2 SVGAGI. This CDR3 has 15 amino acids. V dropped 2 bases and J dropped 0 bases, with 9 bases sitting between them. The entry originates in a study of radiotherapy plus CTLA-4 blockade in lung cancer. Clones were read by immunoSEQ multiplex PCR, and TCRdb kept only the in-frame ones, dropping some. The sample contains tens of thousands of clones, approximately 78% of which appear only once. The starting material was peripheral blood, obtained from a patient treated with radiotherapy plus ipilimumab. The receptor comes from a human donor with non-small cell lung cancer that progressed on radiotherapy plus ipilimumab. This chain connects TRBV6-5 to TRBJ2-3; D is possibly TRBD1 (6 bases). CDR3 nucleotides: TGTGCCAGCAGTTACGCGGACAGTAGCACAGATACGCAGTATTTT. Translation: CASSYADSSTDTQYF.